This is a list of T cell receptor beta chains from one sample in a study of control samples from healthy donors and cancer patients. Measured with immunoSEQ multiplex PCR; TCRdb has only the in-frame clones, and not every one. The sample consists of around 110,000 clones, 80% to 90% of them appearing once. Sequenced input: PBMCs. These receptors were obtained from a woman aged 45 to 65 with colorectal cancer. CDR3s include the opening cysteine and the closing phenylalanine or tryptophan. D genes are given only for firm matches. Expanded clones are given a class, and other clones once, few, many or no size at all.

d_gene	v_gene	j_gene	abundance	CDR3nt	CDR3aa
.	TRBV28	TRBJ2-7	once	TGTGCCAGCAGTTTAGGTACAGGGTACGAGCAGTACTTC	CASSLGTGYEQYF
TRBD1	TRBV6-2/TRBV6-3	TRBJ1-1	.	TGTGCCAGCAGTTCTTCTGGACAGGGAAGAGCTTTCTTT	CASSSSGQGRAFF
.	TRBV3-1/TRBV3-2	TRBJ1-2	.	TGTGCCAGCAGCCAAAAGGGTATCTATGGCTACACCTTC	CASSQKGIYGYTF
TRBD2	TRBV5-4	TRBJ2-1	.	TGTGCCAGCAGTTCACGGGCGGGGGACAATGAGCAGTTCTTC	CASSSRAGDNEQFF
TRBD2	TRBV19	TRBJ2-7	.	TGTGCCAGTAGGGCTAGCGGTAGCTCCTACGAGCAGTACTTC	CASRASGSSYEQYF
.	TRBV18	TRBJ1-5	.	TGTGCCAGCTCACCAGAAGGGCATAGCAATCAGCCCCAGCATTTT	CASSPEGHSNQPQHF
.	TRBV18	TRBJ1-2	.	TGTGCCAGCTCACCAAGGGAACTACACAACTATGGCTACACCTTC	CASSPRELHNYGYTF
.	TRBV19	TRBJ1-4	.	TGTGCCAGTGGGTGGCGGCGGAATGAAAAACTGTTTTTT	CASGWRRNEKLFF
.	TRBV6-2/TRBV6-3	TRBJ2-7	.	TGTGCCAGCAGTTACGCCGGGCTAGGGAGATACGAGCAGTACTTC	CASSYAGLGRYEQYF
.	TRBV9	TRBJ2-5	.	TGTGCCAGCAGCGTCGGTACCCAAGAGACCCAGTACTTC	CASSVGTQETQYF
.	TRBV28	TRBJ1-1	once	TGTGCCAGCGTGGAGAGCCTGTTGAACACTGAAGCTTTCTTT	CASVESLLNTEAFF